The 11 T cell receptor beta chains reported below all come from one sample, sequenced in a study of T cell responses to AZD1222 COVID-19 vaccine. Produced via immunoSEQ multiplex PCR; TCRdb's table is partial and in-frame only. This repertoire shows some 140,000 clones, roughly 93% found once; its top ten account for around 3.1%. The specimen was peripheral blood, collected on day 0 of AZD1222 vaccination. All receptors come from an adult in good health.

The genes are TRBV7-9 and TRBJ1-6; 7 bases fit TRBD1. The V gene's germline CDR1 is SEHNR and CDR2 FQNEAQ (reference sequence). V was pared by 4 bases and J by 1 base, with 7 bases of the junction left unmatched. This CDR3 is 17 amino acids long. The CDR3 DNA reads TGTGCCAGCAGCTCAAACAGGGGTGATTCCTATAATTCACCCCTCCACTTT. It specifies CASSSNRGDSYNSPLHF.

The rearrangement joins TRBV6-5 to TRBJ2-3; no clear D. The CDR3 has 13 amino acids. Germline CDR1 is MNHEY and CDR2 is SVGAGI. V was trimmed by 4 bases and J by 6 bases, leaving 11 bases between them. CDR3 sequence (DNA): TGTGCCAGCAGTTCCCGAGAGACGGATACGCAGTATTTT. Translated: CASSSRETDTQYF.

The CDR3 DNA sequence: TGTGCCAGTAGTATCGGGACTCTTGCCCTGGTTGAAAAACTGTTTTTT. Translated: CASSIGTLALVEKLFF. The chain carries TRBV19 and TRBJ1-4, with D possibly TRBD1 on 5 matching bases. The CDR3 loop spans 16 amino acids. In germline, CDR1 is LNHDA, CDR2 SQIVND (reference sequence). V was clipped by 3 bases and J by 7 bases, with 18 bases between them.

J is TRBJ2-6 and V is TRBV2; no definite D call. The CDR3 contains 14 residues. Trimming removed 11 bases from V and 0 bases from J, with 11 bases in between. Germline V CDR1 and CDR2: SNHLY, FYNNEI. The CDR3 loop is CAVQLSSGANVLTF. CDR3 coding DNA: TGTGCCGTCCAACTGAGCTCTGGGGCCAACGTCCTGACTTTC.

The chain carries TRBV30 and TRBJ1-5; no firm D call. There are 14 residues in the CDR3. CDR1 and CDR2 (germline): GTSNPN, SVGIG (reference sequence). Trimming took 3 bases from V and 0 from J, leaving 9 bases between them. For the CDR3, the DNA is TGTGCCTGGAGCGCAGCCAGTAGCAATCAGCCCCAGCATTTT. Encoded protein: CAWSAASSNQPQHF.

The V call is TRBV7-2, the J call TRBJ1-5, with TRBD1 identical over 7 bases. V was clipped by 5 bases and J by 7 bases; unmatched bases: 5. The CDR3 is 13 residues long. In germline, CDR1 is SGHTA, CDR2 FQGNSA. The CDR3 region is CASSDRVVQPQHF. The CDR3 DNA follows: TGTGCCAGCAGCGACAGGGTTGTGCAGCCCCAGCATTTT.

The V call is TRBV24-1, the J call TRBJ1-2; weak D call: TRBD1 (6 bases). CDR1 KGHDR and CDR2 SFDVKD come from the germline V gene. The CDR3 runs 13 residues. The germline V and J ends were trimmed by 3 bases and 3 bases, with 7 bases remaining between them. CDR3 nucleotides: TGTGCCACCAGTGATGGACAGCACTATGGCTACACCTTC. Its translation is CATSDGQHYGYTF.

This chain joins TRBV18 and TRBJ1-1; D remains ambiguous. Germline CDR1 KGHSH, CDR2 LQKENI. V lost 2 bases and J 3 bases, leaving 7 bases between the germline ends. This CDR3 has 13 amino acids. CDR3: CASSPSGDTEAFF. CDR3 bases: TGTGCCAGCTCACCAAGCGGGGACACTGAAGCTTTCTTT.

The chain joins TRBV19 to TRBJ2-3, with D perhaps being TRBD1 or TRBD2 (5 bases each). Trimming took off 3 bases at V and 2 bases at J, with 9 bases between the two ends. CDR1 is LNHDA and CDR2 is SQIVND in the germline V gene (reference sequence). This CDR3 spans 14 amino acids. CDR3 sequence: CASSMGPSTDTQYF. For the CDR3, the DNA is TGTGCCAGTAGTATGGGACCATCCACAGATACGCAGTATTTT. Looking up the rest from reference TRBV19 and TRBJ2-3 gives the full variable domain: DGGITQSPKYLFRKEGQNVTLSCEQNLNHDAMYWYRQDPGQGLRLIYYSQIVNDFQKGDIAEGYSVSREKKESFPLTVTSAQKNPTAFYLCASSMGPSTDTQYFGPGTRLTVL.

The V call is TRBV19, the J call TRBJ1-2; D perhaps matches TRBD1 (5 bases). The CDR3 consists of 14 residues. The V end lost 1 base, the J end lost 4 bases, and 10 bases lay between the germline ends. Per germline, CDR1 LNHDA and CDR2 SQIVND (reference sequence). CDR3 DNA: TGTGCCAGTAGTATAGGACAGCAAGTCTATGGCTACACCTTC. Encoded protein: CASSIGQQVYGYTF.

The chain has TRBV4-1 and TRBJ1-1; perhaps TRBD1 as D (6 bases). Germline loops: CDR1 MGHRA, CDR2 YSYEKL. This CDR3 has 15 amino acids. V was clipped by 3 bases and J by 1 base, with 12 bases between them. CDR3 sequence reads: CASSQTPRGNTEAFF. In nucleotides, the CDR3 is TGCGCCAGCAGCCAGACTCCCAGGGGGAACACTGAAGCTTTCTTT.